This T cell receptor (beta chain) derives from a study of OX40 agonist ivuxolimab in advanced cancers. Concerning the study at large: The costimulatory receptor OX40 (CD134) was targeted by ivuxolimab, a fully human IgG2 agonistic monoclonal antibody. Intravenous ivuxolimab was administered to patients every 2 weeks at six dose levels: 0.01, 0.1, 0.3, 1.5, 3 and 10 mg/kg. Partial responses were achieved by three dose-escalation patients, of whom one had hepatocellular carcinoma and two had cutaneous melanoma. Peripheral TCRbeta sequencing aimed to test whether ivuxolimab altered TCR sequence diversity and caused clonal T-cell expansion. The paper covers the monotherapy dose-escalation part of the phase I ivuxolimab trial, which included N ≈ 50 patients. Patients were allowed to have had prior anti-PD-1, anti-PD-L1 or anti-CTLA-4 therapy, and 40% of the dose-escalation patients had been treated with checkpoint inhibitors. A male proportion of nearly 85% and a mean age of around 60 years, ranging from roughly 23 to 79, were recorded for the dose-escalation cohort. Among the roughly 54 dose-escalation patients, around 20 had hepatocellular carcinoma, 15 or so melanoma, 9 renal cell carcinoma and 9 head and neck cancer.

What the work shows at the level of the full study, not this receptor alone: At doses from 0.1 to 3.0 mg/kg, clonal expansion was seen in both CD4+ and CD8+ blood T cells between baseline and week 6. In the 0.1-3.0 mg/kg groups, partial responders had among the lowest normalized peripheral clonal expansion, particularly in CD8+ T cells. Which antigens the clonally expanded peripheral T cells were specific for was not determined. Low levels of normalized T-cell clonal expansion were also seen in some patients who did not respond. After ivuxolimab, expanded clones were on average more numerous among CD8+ T cells than among CD4+ T cells.

Genomic DNA was isolated from the sorted cells so that the TCRbeta CDR3 region could be sequenced. The immunoSEQ Assay was used to sequence the TCRbeta CDR3 regions. Sourced from immuneACCESS, this table was stored by TCRdb with only in-frame sequences that have V and J called. A share of the clones is absent; for the studies checked, an unresolved V gene accounts for under half, and the remainder has no known explanation. The sample table contains 80,000 to 100,000 clones; only one count was recorded for 94% of them. The ten largest clones capture 2.6% of the sample. The germline V end is reduced by 1 base and the J end by 3 bases; junction bases left unmatched: 13. From a lookup of the germline V gene, CDR1 and CDR2 are SGHVS and FNYEAQ. The CDR3 spans 18 residues, from the cysteine through the phenylalanine. Kept here is only the CDR3 DNA, which spans 54 bases and is read in frame from base 1.

The trial excluded patients who had a history of autoimmune disease or were on systemic immunosuppression. Peripheral blood for TCR sequencing was collected from all dose cohorts at baseline, on cycle 4 day 1, and on cycle 7 day 1. Samples were obtained from an open-label, multicenter, first-in-human phase I dose-escalation trial of ivuxolimab. Adults with locally advanced or metastatic melanoma, renal cell, hepatocellular, or head and neck squamous cell carcinoma were enrolled in the trial. Before TCR sequencing, CD4+ T cells and CD8+ T cells from peripheral blood were sorted into separate populations. Worth noting for this clone: Its antigen specificity is not known. Base quality data are lacking; no much larger clone is found one base away.

This chain is built from TRBV7-6 and TRBJ2-7; TRBD1 aligns with 9 central bases. This clonotype originated in an adult with an advanced solid tumor such as melanoma, head and neck, liver or kidney cancer. The sample in question was CD4+ or CD8+ T cells sorted from blood, obtained in a trial of the OX40 agonist ivuxolimab. DNA sequence: TGTGCCAGCAGCTTAGTGGATATACCGGGACAGGGAGACTACGAGCAGTACTTC. This yields the protein CASSLVDIPGQGDYEQYF.